A single sample gave rise to the 20 T cell receptor beta chains below, sequenced in a study of cytomegalovirus exposure and HLA in healthy donors. The PCR contained 60 Vbeta and 13 Jbeta primers. Using immunoSEQ multiplex PCR, the repertoire was profiled, and TCRdb retains in-frame clones only, with some absent. Among about 250,000 clones listed, under 80% were seen once. Input material: PBMCs. The receptors were gathered from a female donor in good health and CMV-seronegative.

The rearrangement uses TRBV9 and TRBJ2-2; D is possibly TRBD1 (6 bases). V was pared by 0 bases and J by 3 bases, with 12 bases between. The V gene's germline CDR1 is SGDLS and CDR2 YYNGEE. There are 16 residues in the CDR3. The CDR3: CASSVGRGSDTGELFF. CDR3 nucleotides: TGTGCCAGCAGCGTAGGAAGGGGGAGCGACACCGGGGAGCTGTTTTTT.

This clone has just a few counts. The chain couples TRBV4-1 to TRBJ2-3; 10 positions match TRBD2. This CDR3 comprises 17 residues. V lost 0 bases, J lost 2 bases, and 5 bases stayed unmatched. Germline CDR1 and CDR2: MGHRA and YSYEKL. CDR3: CASSQDRLAGATDTQYF. For the CDR3, the DNA is TGCGCCAGCAGCCAAGATCGCCTAGCGGGAGCCACAGATACGCAGTATTTT.

The chain links TRBV6-6 to TRBJ2-2; 10 bases agree with TRBD1. CDR3 length: 14 amino acids. Germline lookup yields CDR1 MNHNY and CDR2 SVGAGI (reference sequence). V shed 5 bases, J shed 3 bases, and the junction held 0 bases outside the gene matches. The CDR3 DNA follows: TGTGCCAGCAGTGGACAGGGGGACACCGGGGAGCTGTTTTTT. Protein: CASSGQGDTGELFF.

This clone occurred once. The genes are TRBV15 and TRBJ2-1; 7 positions match TRBD2. The germline V gene encodes CDR1 LNHNV and CDR2 YYDKDF (reference sequence). V shed 1 base, J shed 8 bases, and the junction held 11 bases outside the gene matches. This CDR3 comprises 16 residues. The DNA of the CDR3 is TGTGCCACCAGCAGAGCGGGGCGGGAGCTGACGGATGAGCAGTTCTTC. Protein sequence: CATSRAGRELTDEQFF.

The chain has TRBV2 and TRBJ1-2; 9 bases map to TRBD1. The CDR3 extends over 14 amino acids. With V trimmed by 8 bases and J by 7 bases, 11 bases remained unmatched. Germline lookup yields CDR1 SNHLY and CDR2 FYNNEI. The CDR3 loop is CASEGQGLASGYTF. The CDR3 DNA is TGTGCCAGCGAGGGACAGGGTCTTGCGAGTGGCTACACCTTC.

V usage is TRBV6-5 and J usage is TRBJ2-5; D call uncertain. Judging by the DNA end, TRBJ2-7 fits better; the J call may be wrong. There are 14 residues in the CDR3. The germline CDR1 and CDR2 sequences are MNHEY and SVGAGI. The CDR3 protein is CASSYGSDSYEQYF. The CDR3 DNA sequence: TGTGCCAGCAGTTACGGGTCGGACTCCTACGAGCAGTACTTC.

The rearrangement joins TRBV15 to TRBJ2-7, with 8 bases identical to TRBD2. The V gene's germline CDR1 is LNHNV and CDR2 YYDKDF (reference sequence). V trimming: 0 bases; J trimming: 2 bases; junction bases outside the gene matches: 6. The CDR3 has 16 amino acids. The CDR3 DNA reads as TGTGCCACCAGCAGAGACGGACTAGCCGACACCTACGAGCAGTACTTC. Translated, it gives CATSRDGLADTYEQYF. The entire variable domain, with the rest obtained from reference TRBV15 and TRBJ2-7, is as follows: DAMVIQNPRYQVTQFGKPVTLSCSQTLNHNVMYWYQQKSSQAPKLLFHYYDKDFNNEADTPDNFQSRRPNTSFCFLDIRSPGLGDTAMYLCATSRDGLADTYEQYFGPGTRLTVT.

This clone appeared a few times. The V and J genes are TRBV5-8 and TRBJ1-2; D not certain. This CDR3 has 12 residues. Trimming shortened V by 4 bases and J by 13 bases, and 17 bases separated the two germline ends. CDR1 is SGHTS, CDR2 YDEGEE, per germline. The CDR3 DNA follows: TGTGCCAGCAGCCTTCTTTCGGGTGTGATCACCTTC. It translates to CASSLLSGVITF.

The V gene is TRBV28, the J gene TRBJ2-5, with TRBD2 matching 13 bases. The end of the DNA fits TRBJ2-7 better, so the J call may be wrong. CDR3 size: 15 residues. Germline-derived CDR1 and CDR2 are MDHEN and SYDVKM. As DNA, the CDR3 is TGTGCCAGCACCTCTGGACTAGCGGGAGAGTACGAGCAGTACTTC. Protein: CASTSGLAGEYEQYF.

This chain joins TRBV7-8 and TRBJ1-5; D unclear. V was cut by 1 base and J by 0 bases, with 16 bases left in between. CDR1 and CDR2 from the germline V gene are SGHVS and FQNEAQ. The CDR3 spans 18 residues. The CDR3 protein is CASSLENPVFNSNQPQHF. CDR3 DNA: TGTGCCAGCAGCTTAGAGAATCCGGTTTTTAATAGCAATCAGCCCCAGCATTTT.

This clone was seen a handful of times. V usage is TRBV7-6 and J usage is TRBJ2-7; D may be TRBD2 (6 bases). CDR3 length: 14 residues. From germline, CDR1 is SGHVS and CDR2 FNYEAQ. Trimming took 3 bases from V and 5 from J, leaving 14 bases between them. CDR3 DNA sequence: TGTGCCAGCAGCTTCGGAGGGGTACAGAACGAGCAGTACTTC. The encoded protein is CASSFGGVQNEQYF.

The chain recombines TRBV6-5 with TRBJ2-7; D might be TRBD2 (6 bases). This CDR3 comprises 15 residues. Trimming took 8 bases from V and 5 from J, leaving 22 bases between them. CDR1 is MNHEY and CDR2 is SVGAGI in the germline V gene. CDR3 sequence (DNA): TGTGCCAGCGCATCTGGGGGGACTTTCAAGAACGAGCAGTACTTC. This sequence encodes CASASGGTFKNEQYF.

This chain uses TRBV11-2 with TRBJ1-2; 10 bases match TRBD1. Trimming cost V 5 bases and J 6 bases; bases outside gene matches: 3. The CDR3 sequence is 13 residues long. Germline CDR1 reads SGHAT; CDR2 reads FQNNGV. This chain's CDR3 is CASSLGTGDGYTF. The CDR3 DNA is TGTGCCAGCAGCCTCGGGACAGGGGATGGCTACACCTTC.

This clone was observed a few times. This chain connects TRBV19 to TRBJ1-4; tentatively, D is TRBD1 (5 bases). V lost 2 bases and J lost 0, with 10 bases in between. The CDR3 is 16 residues long. Germline CDR1 and CDR2: LNHDA and SQIVND (reference sequence). CDR3 protein: CASSIKVTATNEKLFF. The CDR3 region has the DNA TGTGCCAGTAGTATAAAAGTGACAGCAACTAATGAAAAACTGTTTTTT.

This clone was counted between two and nine times. The chain couples TRBV29-1 to TRBJ1-2; maybe TRBD1 (6 bases). The CDR3 is made up of 15 amino acids. The germline gives CDR1 SQVTM, CDR2 ANQGSEA. The V end lost 2 bases, the J end lost 12 bases, and 25 bases lay between the germline ends. The DNA of the CDR3 is TGCAGCGTTGAAACGTCGACAGGCGTCGCCTCGAAGAACACCTTC. Amino acid sequence: CSVETSTGVASKNTF.

In this sample, this clone turned up a few times. V is TRBV6-1 and J is TRBJ1-1, with 7 bases aligning to TRBD1. CDR1 MNHNS and CDR2 SASEGT come from the germline V gene. This CDR3 is 11 amino acids long. V dropped 7 bases and J dropped 9; count of bases not matched to a gene: 5. Written as DNA, the CDR3 is TGTGCCAGCAAACGGGACAGTAAAGCTTTCTTT. Its protein product is CASKRDSKAFF.

This clone was detected a few times. The rearrangement joins TRBV5-4 to TRBJ1-4, with 12 bases aligning to TRBD1. Germline trimming cut 3 bases from V and 7 bases from J; bases unmatched to any gene: 10. The CDR3 runs to 17 residues. Germline CDR1 is SGHNT and CDR2 is YYREEE (reference sequence). CDR3 loop: CASSSSRDRGLAEKLFF. The CDR3 bases are TGTGCCAGCAGCTCGTCCCGGGACAGGGGGCTGGCTGAAAAACTGTTTTTT. Full variable domain (outside the CDR3, taken from reference TRBV5-4 and TRBJ1-4): ETGVTQSPTHLIKTRGQQVTLRCSSQSGHNTVSWYQQALGQGPQFIFQYYREEENGRGNFPPRFSGLQFPNYSSELNVNALELDDSALYLCASSSSRDRGLAEKLFFGSGTQLSVL.

For this clone: At one of its ends the junction is not consistent with the germline gene, which may arise from a read error. The rearrangement uses TRBV7-9 and TRBJ1-2, with D hard to call. The CDR3 is made up of 12 amino acids. CDR1 SEHNR and CDR2 FQNEAQ come from the germline V gene (reference sequence). The CDR3 DNA follows: TGTTCCAGCAGCTTTTCAGGTGATGGCTACACCTTC. It is translated as CSSSFSGDGYTF.

The V call is TRBV4-1, the J call TRBJ1-2; D gene ambiguous. Germline-derived CDR1 and CDR2 are MGHRA and YSYEKL. The CDR3 sequence is 14 residues long. V shed 0 bases and J shed 8 bases, with 13 bases lying between them. In DNA, the CDR3 is TGCGCCAGCAGCCAAGATCCTTCGATTCGGGGCTACACCTTC. Amino acid sequence: CASSQDPSIRGYTF.

The DNA of the CDR3 is TGCGCCAGCAGCCAAGGGACCGGGACAGGGGGGGACAATGAGCAGTTCTTC. Its protein product is CASSQGTGTGGDNEQFF. The V and J genes are TRBV4-1 and TRBJ2-1, with 11 positions matching TRBD1. This CDR3 has 17 residues. Trimming removed 1 base from V and 5 bases from J; junction bases left unmatched: 7. Germline lookup yields CDR1 MGHRA and CDR2 YSYEKL.